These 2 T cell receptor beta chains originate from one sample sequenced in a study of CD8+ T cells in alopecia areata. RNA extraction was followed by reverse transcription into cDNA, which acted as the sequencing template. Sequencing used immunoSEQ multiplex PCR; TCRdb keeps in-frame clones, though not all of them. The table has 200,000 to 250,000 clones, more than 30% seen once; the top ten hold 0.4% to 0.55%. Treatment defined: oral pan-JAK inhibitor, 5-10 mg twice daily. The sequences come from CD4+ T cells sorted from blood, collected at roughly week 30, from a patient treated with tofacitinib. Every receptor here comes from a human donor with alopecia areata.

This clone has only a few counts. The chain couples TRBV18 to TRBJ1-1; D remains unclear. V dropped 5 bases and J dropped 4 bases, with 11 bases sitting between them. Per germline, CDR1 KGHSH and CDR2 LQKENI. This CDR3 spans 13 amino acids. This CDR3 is CASSSDLSTEAFF. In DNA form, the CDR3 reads TGTGCCAGCTCATCGGACCTTAGCACTGAAGCTTTCTTT. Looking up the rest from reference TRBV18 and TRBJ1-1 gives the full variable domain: NAGVMQNPRHLVRRRGQEARLRCSPMKGHSHVYWYRQLPEEGLKFMVYLQKENIIDESGMPKERFSAEFPKEGPSILRIQQVVRGDSAAYFCASSSDLSTEAFFGQGTRLTVV.

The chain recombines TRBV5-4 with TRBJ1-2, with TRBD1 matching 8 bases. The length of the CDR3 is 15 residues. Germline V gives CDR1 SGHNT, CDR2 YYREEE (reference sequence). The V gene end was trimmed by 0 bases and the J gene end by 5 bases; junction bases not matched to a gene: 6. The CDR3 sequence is CASSLEDRVGYGYTF. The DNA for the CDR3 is TGTGCCAGCAGCTTGGAGGACAGGGTCGGATATGGCTACACCTTC.